The rows below give T cell receptor beta chains drawn from one sample of a study of blood T cell repertoires in COVID-19. The data were produced by immunoSEQ multiplex PCR, yet TCRdb's version contains in-frame clones alone and is incomplete. The table shows hundreds of thousands of clones, with 90% occurring only once. Input material: PBMCs or T cells enriched from blood (not recorded which). All receptors come from a man in his sixties who had recovered from COVID-19. CDR3s include the opening cysteine and the closing phenylalanine or tryptophan. The D gene is left open where the match is weak. Clone size appears in some rows only: once, few, many, or a class for an expanded clone.

abundance,v_gene,j_gene,d_gene,CDR3aa,CDR3nt
NA,TRBV9,TRBJ1-2,NA,CASSVGSYSANYGYTF,TGTGCCAGCAGCGTAGGGAGCTATTCTGCTAACTATGGCTACACCTTC
NA,TRBV6-1,TRBJ1-2,NA,CASSEALGQGYGYTF,TGTGCCAGCAGTGAAGCCCTTGGGCAGGGCTATGGCTACACCTTC
NA,TRBV30,TRBJ1-6,TRBD1,CAWEPTGQDLHF,TGTGCCTGGGAACCGACAGGACAGGACCTCCACTTT
NA,TRBV4-2,TRBJ1-3,TRBD1,CASSQITGGYGNTIYF,TGTGCCAGCAGCCAGATTACAGGGGGCTATGGAAACACCATATATTTT
NA,TRBV7-2,TRBJ2-1,NA,CASSSRGGDEQFF,TGTGCCAGCAGTTCACGAGGGGGGGATGAGCAGTTCTTC
NA,TRBV13,TRBJ2-2,TRBD1,CASSAGQVDTGELFF,TGTGCCAGCAGCGCGGGACAGGTTGACACCGGGGAGCTGTTTTTT
NA,TRBV29-1,TRBJ1-6,TRBD1,CSASTGDNSPLHF,TGCAGCGCCTCGACAGGGGACAATTCACCCCTCCACTTT
NA,TRBV7-9,TRBJ2-5,NA,CASSLVLETQYF,TGTGCCAGCAGCTTAGTCCTCGAGACCCAGTACTTC
NA,TRBV6-5,TRBJ1-4,NA,CASSYSPYEKLFF,TGTGCCAGCAGTTACTCCCCGTATGAAAAACTGTTTTTT
NA,TRBV5-1,TRBJ1-3,TRBD1,CASSLDGQGSGNTIYF,TGCGCCAGCAGCTTGGATGGACAGGGGTCTGGAAACACCATATATTTT
NA,TRBV19,TRBJ2-3,TRBD2,CASGGASGGVSTDTQYF,TGTGCCAGCGGAGGGGCTAGCGGGGGAGTGAGCACAGATACGCAGTATTTT
NA,TRBV24-1,TRBJ2-4,NA,CATSDPGLNIQYF,TGTGCCACCAGTGATCCAGGACTAAACATTCAGTACTTC
NA,TRBV9,TRBJ1-1,NA,CASSVGRIGEAFF,TGTGCCAGCAGCGTTGGCAGGATAGGTGAAGCTTTCTTT
NA,TRBV11-2,TRBJ2-3,NA,CASSPPGNTQYF,TGTGCCAGCAGCCCGCCAGGGAATACGCAGTATTTT
NA,TRBV25-1,TRBJ1-1,NA,CASSGHFEAFF,TGTGCCAGCAGTGGACACTTTGAAGCTTTCTTT
NA,TRBV10-3,TRBJ1-1,NA,CAISESHEAFF,TGTGCCATCAGTGAGTCTCATGAAGCTTTCTTT
NA,TRBV4-2,TRBJ1-1,NA,CASSQSTGSPEAFF,TGTGCCAGCAGCCAGTCAACAGGGAGCCCTGAAGCTTTCTTT
NA,TRBV24-1,TRBJ2-5,NA,CATSEQDGQETQYF,TGTGCCACCAGTGAACAGGACGGCCAAGAGACCCAGTACTTC
NA,TRBV21-1,TRBJ2-1,NA,CASRPGTSGRNEQFF,TGTGCCAGCAGACCCGGGACTAGCGGGAGAAATGAGCAGTTCTTC
NA,TRBV6-2/TRBV6-3,TRBJ1-6,NA,CASSYEPQNNSPLHF,TGTGCCAGCAGTTACGAACCCCAGAATAATTCACCCCTCCACTTT
NA,TRBV7-6,TRBJ1-2,NA,CASSPLSVYGYTF,TGTGCCAGCAGCCCCCTTAGCGTCTATGGCTACACCTTC
NA,TRBV3-1/TRBV3-2,TRBJ1-6,NA,CASSQGTEARTYNSPLHF,TGTGCCAGCAGCCAAGGAACCGAAGCTAGGACCTATAATTCACCCCTCCACTTT
once,TRBV7-9,TRBJ2-1,NA,CASSPSGGPLIF,TGTGCCAGCAGTCCCTCAGGGGGGCCCCTAATCTTC
NA,TRBV27,TRBJ1-2,TRBD1,CASSPRQGYGYTF,TGTGCCAGCAGTCCCCGACAGGGCTATGGCTACACCTTC
NA,TRBV6-5,TRBJ2-7,NA,CASSYQPTVRGEQYF,TGTGCCAGCAGTTACCAACCGACAGTTCGGGGGGAGCAGTACTTC
NA,TRBV4-3,TRBJ2-1,NA,CASSQRDTTYNEQFF,TGCGCCAGCAGCCAACGGGACACTACCTACAATGAGCAGTTCTTC
NA,TRBV9,TRBJ2-1,NA,CASSSRGPGNEQFF,TGTGCCAGCAGCTCCCGGGGTCCGGGCAATGAGCAGTTCTTC
NA,TRBV12-3/TRBV12-4,TRBJ2-5,NA,CASSLLEETQYF,TGTGCCAGCAGTTTACTAGAAGAGACCCAGTACTTC
NA,TRBV10-3,TRBJ2-3,NA,CAISTGGAAISDTQYF,TGTGCCATCAGCACCGGCGGAGCGGCAATCTCAGATACGCAGTATTTT
NA,TRBV3-1/TRBV3-2,TRBJ1-3,NA,CASSHPGLGSGNTIYF,TGTGCCAGCAGCCATCCAGGCCTGGGCTCTGGAAACACCATATATTTT
once,TRBV15,TRBJ2-7,TRBD2,CATSRELAGSYEQYF,TGTGCCACCAGCAGAGAACTAGCGGGTTCCTACGAGCAGTACTTC
many,TRBV6-5,TRBJ2-3,TRBD1,CASSYTYGQGADTQYF,TGTGCCAGCAGTTACACCTACGGACAGGGGGCCGATACGCAGTATTTT
NA,TRBV7-3,TRBJ1-5,TRBD1,CASSLTGTGSQPQHF,TGTGCCAGCAGCTTAACCGGGACAGGGTCTCAGCCCCAGCATTTT
NA,TRBV2,TRBJ1-3,TRBD1,CASSATGSGNTIYF,TGTGCCAGCAGTGCGACAGGGTCTGGAAACACCATATATTTT
NA,TRBV9,TRBJ1-4,NA,CASSAAGPNEKLFF,TGTGCCAGCAGCGCTGCGGGCCCTAATGAAAAACTGTTTTTT
NA,TRBV5-6,TRBJ1-5,TRBD1,CASSLARQGVGQPQHF,TGTGCCAGCAGCTTGGCCCGGCAGGGGGTAGGACAGCCCCAGCATTTT
NA,TRBV7-6,TRBJ2-3,NA,CASSLGTGTDTQYF,TGTGCCAGCAGCTTAGGTACAGGGACAGATACGCAGTATTTT
NA,TRBV18,TRBJ1-2,NA,CASSPAQGPYGYTF,TGTGCCAGCTCACCAGCGCAGGGCCCCTATGGCTACACCTTC
NA,TRBV6-2/TRBV6-3,TRBJ2-7,NA,CASSTTQRHEQYF,TGTGCCAGCAGTACGACCCAGAGGCACGAGCAGTACTTC
NA,TRBV19,TRBJ2-2,TRBD1,CASSFGTGHTGELFF,TGTGCCAGTAGTTTCGGGACAGGACACACCGGGGAGCTGTTTTTT
NA,TRBV6-6,TRBJ2-7,NA,CASRSPLSYEQYF,TGTGCCAGCAGGTCTCCCCTCTCCTACGAGCAGTACTTC
NA,TRBV6-5,TRBJ2-7,NA,CASTLNGGYEQYF,TGTGCCAGCACTCTCAACGGGGGCTACGAGCAGTACTTC
NA,TRBV7-9,TRBJ1-5,NA,CASSLGAGANQPQHF,TGTGCCAGCAGCTTAGGAGCGGGCGCCAATCAGCCCCAGCATTTT
NA,TRBV12-5,TRBJ2-7,NA,CASGQGAYEQYF,TGTGCTAGTGGACAGGGAGCGTACGAGCAGTACTTC
NA,TRBV7-9,TRBJ1-2,NA,CASSLGGRETNYGYTF,TGTGCCAGCAGCTTAGGAGGGAGAGAAACTAACTATGGCTACACCTTC
NA,TRBV3-1/TRBV3-2,TRBJ2-5,NA,CASSPMRSWAQYF,TGTGCCAGCAGCCCCATGAGGAGTTGGGCCCAGTACTTC
once,TRBV10-3,TRBJ2-1,NA,CAISDPGGRHYNEQFF,TGTGCCATCAGTGATCCCGGTGGTCGACACTACAATGAGCAGTTCTTC
NA,TRBV7-2,TRBJ2-5,NA,CASSGGGGTPGQETQYF,TGTGCCAGCAGCGGAGGGGGGGGGACACCCGGACAAGAGACCCAGTACTTC
NA,TRBV5-6,TRBJ2-5,NA,CASSLQGWETQYF,TGTGCCAGCAGCTTACAGGGTTGGGAGACCCAGTACTTC
NA,TRBV7-2,TRBJ1-1,TRBD1,CASSLGGTGGTEAFF,TGTGCCAGCAGCTTAGGGGGGACAGGGGGCACTGAAGCTTTCTTT
NA,TRBV5-1,TRBJ2-5,TRBD1,CASSRSDRAQETQYF,TGCGCCAGCAGCCGATCGGACAGGGCCCAAGAGACCCAGTACTTC
NA,TRBV27,TRBJ1-5,NA,CASSWAGRNQPQHF,TGTGCCAGCAGTTGGGCGGGGCGCAATCAGCCCCAGCATTTT
NA,TRBV5-6,TRBJ1-2,NA,CASSLSGGRYEGYTF,TGTGCCAGCAGCTTGAGCGGGGGGCGATATGAAGGCTACACCTTC
NA,TRBV25-1,TRBJ2-2,TRBD2,CASSGGTSYEELFF,TGTGCCAGCAGTGGGGGGACTAGCTACGAGGAGCTGTTTTTT
NA,TRBV5-6,TRBJ2-2,TRBD1,CATYRGTNTGELFF,TGTGCCACCTACAGGGGAACCAACACCGGGGAGCTGTTTTTT
NA,TRBV7-2,TRBJ1-1,TRBD1,CASSYAGTGNTEAFF,TGTGCCAGCAGTTATGCCGGGACAGGCAACACTGAAGCTTTCTTT
NA,TRBV2,TRBJ1-1,TRBD1,CASKRQGVNTEAFF,TGTGCCAGCAAAAGACAGGGGGTGAACACTGAAGCTTTCTTT
once,TRBV11-3,TRBJ2-7,TRBD2,CASSLALAGLDEQYF,TGTGCCAGCAGCTTAGCCCTAGCGGGATTGGACGAGCAGTACTTC